Listed here are 18 T cell receptor beta chains from one sample, sequenced in a study of cytomegalovirus exposure and HLA in healthy donors. Vbeta (60) and Jbeta (13) primers were used in the PCR. Clones were read by immunoSEQ multiplex PCR, and TCRdb kept only the in-frame ones, dropping some. The table records some 120,000 clones, 75% to 85% of them present only once. Sequenced input: PBMCs. The receptors here all came from a man between 18 and 35 years old in good health and CMV-seronegative.

The V call is TRBV5-1, the J call TRBJ1-4; TRBD1 matches 7 bases. The CDR3 runs to 15 residues. V lost 0 bases and J lost 4; bases outside the gene matches: 3. CDR1 SGHRS and CDR2 YFSETQ come from the germline V gene. The CDR3 DNA reads as TGCGCCAGCAGCTTGGGGGACAGAGATAATGAAAAACTGTTTTTT. Translated: CASSLGDRDNEKLFF.

The rearrangement uses TRBV5-4 and TRBJ2-7; D possibly corresponds to TRBD2 (5 bases). V lost 3 bases and J 10 bases, leaving 14 bases between the germline ends. The CDR3 runs 12 residues. Germline V gene data show CDR1 as SGHNT and CDR2 as YYREEE (reference sequence). CDR3 sequence: CASSSTYGVQYF. CDR3 coding DNA: TGTGCCAGCAGCTCGACCTACGGGGTTCAGTACTTC.

The V and J genes are TRBV14 and TRBJ2-7; D remains ambiguous. The CDR3 contains 11 residues. Trimming removed 5 bases at V and 7 bases at J, with 9 bases between. Germline V gene sequence: CDR1 SGHDN, CDR2 FVKESK. Here the CDR3 reads CASSLSWEQYF. The CDR3 nucleotides read TGTGCCAGCAGCTTAAGCTGGGAGCAGTACTTC.

Remarks on this clone: This is likely a read error, given that the CDR3 carries no conserved phenylalanine or tryptophan at its end. The V call is TRBV7-9, the J call TRBJ2-3, with D unclear. The V and J ends lost 5 bases and 2 bases respectively, with 11 bases between them. The CDR3 length is 14 residues. Germline V gene sequence: CDR1 SEHNR, CDR2 FQNEAQ (reference sequence). This chain's CDR3 is CASSPSQNTDTQYV. CDR3 sequence (DNA): TGTGCCAGCAGCCCTTCTCAAAACACAGATACGCAGTATGTT.

V gene TRBV5-1 combines with J gene TRBJ2-3, with 8 bases aligning to TRBD2. The CDR3 is made up of 17 amino acids. Germline trimming cut 4 bases from V and 9 bases from J; bases unmatched to any gene: 19. The V gene's germline CDR1 is SGHRS and CDR2 YFSETQ. The CDR3: CASSGLAGGIQAGTQYF. CDR3 nucleotide sequence: TGCGCCAGCAGCGGTCTTGCGGGAGGCATCCAAGCTGGCACGCAGTATTTT.

The rearrangement links TRBV18 to TRBJ1-1, with 8 nucleotides matching TRBD1. V lost 4 bases to trimming and J lost 3 bases; unmatched junction nucleotides: 4. CDR1 and CDR2 (germline): KGHSH, LQKENI. The CDR3 contains 14 residues. The CDR3 protein is CASSRTDRDTEAFF. CDR3 DNA sequence: TGTGCCAGCTCACGGACGGACAGGGACACTGAAGCTTTCTTT.

The V call is TRBV5-4, the J call TRBJ1-2; D may be TRBD1 (5 bases). Trimming took off 4 bases at V and 8 bases at J, with 21 bases between the two ends. Germline CDR1 SGHNT, CDR2 YYREEE (reference sequence). This CDR3 contains 15 residues. The CDR3 nucleotides read TGTGCCAGCAGCACTACCGAGACAGCCCGCCAAGGCTACACCTTC. Translation: CASSTTETARQGYTF.

This rearrangement joins TRBV9 to TRBJ2-5; the D is unclear. CDR1 is SGDLS and CDR2 is YYNGEE in the germline V gene. The CDR3 consists of 14 residues. Trimming took 1 base from V and 5 from J, leaving 12 bases between them. The CDR3 coding sequence is TGTGCCAGCAGCGTACACAGCCTCCCGGAGACCCAGTACTTC. Its protein product is CASSVHSLPETQYF.

The chain combines TRBV6-6 with TRBJ2-3, with 12 positions matching TRBD2. Germline V gene sequence: CDR1 MNHNY, CDR2 SVGAGI (reference sequence). The J segment lost 4 bases and the V segment lost 7 bases, leaving 3 bases of the junction unmatched. This CDR3 comprises 14 residues. CDR3 sequence reads: CASTTSGRADTQYF. The CDR3, as DNA: TGTGCCAGCACGACTAGCGGGAGAGCAGATACGCAGTATTTT.

V gene TRBV27 combines with J gene TRBJ1-6; 7 bases match TRBD1. Trimming at V came to 7 bases and at J to 7 bases, leaving 13 bases not matched to a gene. The germline V gene encodes CDR1 MNHEY and CDR2 SMNVEV (reference sequence). The CDR3 covers 16 residues. CDR3 region: CASTPDRALPNSPLHF. In nucleotides, the CDR3 is TGTGCCAGCACCCCTGACAGGGCCTTACCAAATTCACCCCTCCACTTT.

The chain is built from TRBV27 and TRBJ2-7; maybe TRBD2 (5 bases). The germline V gene has CDR1 MNHEY and CDR2 SMNVEV (reference sequence). The CDR3 covers 15 residues. Trimming stripped 6 bases from V and 4 bases from J, with 19 bases between. The CDR3 bases are TGTGCCAGCAGCTACAAGGGCAGAGGGTGGTACGAGCAGTACTTC. It yields the protein CASSYKGRGWYEQYF.

The J gene is TRBJ2-7, the V gene TRBV6-1, with D perhaps TRBD2 (6 bases). Germline CDR1 is MNHNS and CDR2 is SASEGT. V was shortened by 7 bases and J by 7 bases, with 20 bases between the two germline ends. CDR3 length equals 14 residues. This CDR3 is CASKVDTGDREQYF. The CDR3 nucleotides read TGTGCCAGCAAGGTCGACACGGGAGATCGGGAGCAGTACTTC.

V usage is TRBV7-2 and J usage is TRBJ2-7; D ambiguous. The CDR3 extends over 14 amino acids. V lost 5 bases and J lost 1, with 12 bases in between. Germline V gene sequence: CDR1 SGHTA, CDR2 FQGNSA. Here the CDR3 DNA reads TGTGCCAGCAGCCCCCGAGACTGGTCCTACGAGCAGTACTTC. This codes for CASSPRDWSYEQYF.

V and J are TRBV7-2 and TRBJ2-5, with TRBD1 identical over 8 bases. The J call may be faulty, since TRBJ2-7 better matches the DNA end. This CDR3 has 11 amino acids. Germline assignment: CDR1 SGHTA and CDR2 FQGNSA. The chain's CDR3 is CAVGTGPEQYF. The CDR3, as DNA: TGTGCCGTAGGGACAGGACCCGAGCAGTACTTC.

This chain uses TRBV19 with TRBJ2-3; a possible D gene is TRBD2 (6 bases). The V gene's germline CDR1 is LNHDA and CDR2 SQIVND (reference sequence). Trimming pared 4 bases from V and 2 bases from J, leaving 22 bases between. This CDR3 has 18 residues. CDR3 amino acids: CASSNRLRRGEYTDTQYF. The CDR3 DNA reads as TGTGCCAGTAGTAATAGATTGAGGAGGGGAGAATACACAGATACGCAGTATTTT.

The chain employs TRBV18 and TRBJ1-2; the D gene is possibly TRBD1 (5 bases). Germline CDR1 KGHSH, CDR2 LQKENI. The CDR3 sequence is 12 residues long. Trimming stripped 4 bases from V and 8 bases from J, with 11 bases between. CDR3 region: CASSQRDSGYTF. CDR3 in DNA: TGTGCCAGCTCACAGAGGGACTCGGGCTACACCTTC.

The V call is TRBV9, the J call TRBJ2-3, with D unclear. Germline V lookup: CDR1 SGDLS, CDR2 YYNGEE. Trimming took 0 bases from V and 2 from J, leaving 10 bases between them. The CDR3 runs 15 residues. CDR3 residues: CASSVGGGTTDTQYF. CDR3 DNA sequence: TGTGCCAGCAGCGTAGGTGGCGGTACCACAGATACGCAGTATTTT.

This clone was seen a handful of times. V gene TRBV6-6 combines with J gene TRBJ2-1; 13 nucleotides agree with TRBD2. Per the germline V gene, CDR1 is MNHNY and CDR2 is SVGAGI (reference sequence). The CDR3 has 12 residues. J gave up 13 bases and V 6 bases, and 3 bases lay outside the gene matches. This CDR3 reads CASRRTSGSQFF. The DNA for the CDR3 is TGTGCCAGCAGGAGGACTAGCGGGAGCCAGTTCTTC.